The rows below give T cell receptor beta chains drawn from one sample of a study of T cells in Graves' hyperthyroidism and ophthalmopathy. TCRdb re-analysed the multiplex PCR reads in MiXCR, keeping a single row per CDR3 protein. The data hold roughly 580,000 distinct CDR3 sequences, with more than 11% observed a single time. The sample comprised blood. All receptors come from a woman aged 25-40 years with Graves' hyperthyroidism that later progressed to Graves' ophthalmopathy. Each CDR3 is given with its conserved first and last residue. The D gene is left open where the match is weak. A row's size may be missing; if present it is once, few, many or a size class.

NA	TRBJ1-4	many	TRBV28	CASSLSGAATNEKLFF	TGTGCCAGCAGTTTGTCCGGGGCAGCAACTAATGAAAAACTGTTTTTT
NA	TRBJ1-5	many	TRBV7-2	CASSSPGDTFLNQPQHF	TGTGCCAGCAGCTCACCGGGGGACACCTTCCTCAATCAGCCCCAGCATTTT
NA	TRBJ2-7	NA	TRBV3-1	CASSYTDAHEQYF	TGTGCCAGCAGCTATACCGATGCCCACGAGCAGTACTTC
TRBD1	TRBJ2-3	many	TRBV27	CASSSGTGGRGTQYF	TGTGCCAGCAGCTCCGGGACAGGGGGCAGGGGTACGCAGTATTTT
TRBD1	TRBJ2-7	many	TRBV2	CASERDRESYEQYF	TGTGCCAGTGAAAGGGACAGGGAATCCTACGAGCAGTACTTC
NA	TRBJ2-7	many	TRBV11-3	CASSSGVPPYEQYF	TGTGCCAGCAGCTCGGGGGTCCCACCCTACGAGCAGTACTTC
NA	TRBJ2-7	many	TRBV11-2	CASSTRNGYEQYF	TGTGCCAGCAGCACCCGGAATGGTTACGAGCAGTACTTC
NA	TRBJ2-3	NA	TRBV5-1	CASSLERPGTDTQYF	TGCGCCAGCAGCTTGGAGCGCCCAGGCACAGATACGCAGTATTTT
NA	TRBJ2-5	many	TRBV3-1	CASSHGKGGATDVQETQYF	TGTGCCAGCAGCCATGGGAAGGGGGGCGCCACGGACGTCCAGGAGACCCAGTACTTC
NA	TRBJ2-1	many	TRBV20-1	CSARDWAGLINEQFF	TGCAGTGCTAGAGATTGGGCGGGATTGATCAATGAGCAGTTCTTC
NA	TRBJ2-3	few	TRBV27	CASRHTTVGDPYF	TGTGCCAGCAGACATACGACAGTAGGAGACCCGTATTTT
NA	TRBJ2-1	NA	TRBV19	CASSTGQRNEQFF	TGTGCCAGTAGTACCGGACAGAGGAATGAGCAGTTCTTC
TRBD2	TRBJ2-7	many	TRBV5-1	CASSLVLAGDFSYEQYF	TGCGCCAGCAGCTTGGTATTAGCGGGGGACTTCTCCTACGAGCAGTACTTC
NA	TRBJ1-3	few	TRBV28	CASRDQASGNTIYF	TGTGCCAGCAGGGACCAGGCCTCTGGAAACACCATATATTTT
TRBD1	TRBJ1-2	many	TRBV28	CASRWGGTGSHYGYTF	TGTGCCAGCAGGTGGGGGGGGACAGGGTCCCACTATGGCTACACCTTC
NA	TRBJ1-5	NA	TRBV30	CAWSVQGKQPQHF	TGTGCCTGGAGTGTCCAGGGTAAACAGCCCCAGCATTTT
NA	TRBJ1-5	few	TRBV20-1	CSARVEEQGNQPQHF	TGCAGTGCTAGAGTGGAGGAACAGGGAAATCAGCCCCAGCATTTT
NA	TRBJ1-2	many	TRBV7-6	CASSLGYKGVDGDGYTF	TGTGCCAGCAGCTTAGGGTATAAGGGTGTGGACGGGGATGGCTACACCTTC
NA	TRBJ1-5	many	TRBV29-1	CSVAGMENQPQHF	TGCAGCGTTGCAGGGATGGAGAATCAGCCCCAGCATTTT
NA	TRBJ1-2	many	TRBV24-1	CATFGTREGYTF	TGTGCCACCTTTGGGACACGAGAAGGCTACACCTTC
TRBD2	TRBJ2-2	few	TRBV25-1	CASSDPSGSNGELFF	TGTGCCAGCAGTGATCCTAGCGGGAGTAACGGGGAGCTGTTTTTT
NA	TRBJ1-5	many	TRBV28	CASSESGRQPQHF	TGTGCCAGCAGCGAATCAGGGAGACAGCCCCAGCATTTT
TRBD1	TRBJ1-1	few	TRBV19	CASSIRTGGNTEAFF	TGTGCCAGTAGTATCAGGACAGGGGGAAACACTGAAGCTTTCTTT
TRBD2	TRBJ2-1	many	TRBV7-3	CASSLTGLATNEQFF	TGTGCCAGCAGCTTAACGGGACTAGCCACCAATGAGCAGTTCTTC
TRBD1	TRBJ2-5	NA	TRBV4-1	CASSQGDRDFQETQYF	TGCGCCAGCAGCCAAGGGGACAGGGATTTCCAAGAGACCCAGTACTTC
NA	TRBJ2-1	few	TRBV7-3	CASSSPQDNEQFF	TGTGCCAGCAGCTCCCCCCAGGACAATGAGCAGTTCTTC
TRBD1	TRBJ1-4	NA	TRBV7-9	CASSPTDRGREKLFF	TGTGCCAGCAGCCCGACGGACAGGGGGCGCGAAAAACTGTTTTTT
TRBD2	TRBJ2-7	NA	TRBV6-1	CASTWGGTASYEQYF	TGTGCCAGCACCTGGGGGGGGACGGCCTCCTACGAGCAGTACTTC
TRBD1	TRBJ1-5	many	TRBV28	CASSWEQGGQPQHF	TGTGCCAGCAGTTGGGAACAGGGGGGTCAGCCCCAGCATTTT
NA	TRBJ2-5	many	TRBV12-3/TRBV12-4	CASRRLEETQYF	TGTGCCAGCAGACGACTGGAAGAGACCCAGTACTTC
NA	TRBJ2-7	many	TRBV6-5	CASSYMRGEQYF	TGTGCCAGCAGTTACATGCGCGGCGAGCAGTACTTC
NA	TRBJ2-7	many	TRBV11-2	CASSLVAGDDFYEQYF	TGTGCCAGCAGCTTAGTCGCAGGGGACGATTTCTACGAGCAGTACTTC
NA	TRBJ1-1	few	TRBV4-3	CASSQGRASNTEAFF	TGCGCCAGCAGCCAAGGGAGGGCGTCCAACACTGAAGCTTTCTTT
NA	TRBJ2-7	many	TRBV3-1	CASSQETSAGEQYF	TGTGCCAGCAGCCAAGAAACATCTGCGGGTGAGCAGTACTTC
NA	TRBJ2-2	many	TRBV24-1	CATSETTYTGELFF	TGTGCCACCAGTGAGACTACATACACCGGGGAGCTGTTTTTT
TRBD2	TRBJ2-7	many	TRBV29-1	CSVTSGFYEQYF	TGCAGCGTCACTAGCGGCTTCTACGAGCAGTACTTC
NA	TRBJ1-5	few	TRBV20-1	CSAAPPGTVGNQPQHF	TGCAGTGCTGCCCCCCCAGGGACCGTCGGGAATCAGCCCCAGCATTTT
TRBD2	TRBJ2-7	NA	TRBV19	CASSGTSGSERQYF	TGTGCCAGTAGCGGGACTAGCGGGAGTGAACGACAGTACTTC
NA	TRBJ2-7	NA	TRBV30	CAWSLPGADYEQYF	TGTGCCTGGAGTCTGCCGGGGGCGGATTACGAGCAGTACTTC
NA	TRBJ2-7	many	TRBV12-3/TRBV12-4	CASRGYGGVGAEQYF	TGTGCCAGCAGGGGGTATGGGGGAGTAGGGGCCGAGCAGTACTTC
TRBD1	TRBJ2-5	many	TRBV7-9	CASSLGQGGEETQYF	TGTGCCAGCAGCTTAGGACAGGGTGGTGAAGAGACCCAGTACTTC
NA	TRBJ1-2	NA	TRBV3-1	CASSQVARGGSYGYTF	TGTGCCAGCAGCCAGGTAGCACGCGGGGGATCCTATGGCTACACCTTC
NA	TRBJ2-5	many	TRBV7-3	CATTLGGAVPSRETQYF	TGTGCCACGACCCTAGGGGGGGCGGTCCCTTCCAGAGAGACCCAGTACTTC
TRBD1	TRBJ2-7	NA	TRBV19	CASTGYKGQGGNTQYF	TGTGCCAGTACGGGGTATAAAGGACAGGGCGGTAATACGCAGTACTTC
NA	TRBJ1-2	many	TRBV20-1	CSAPGTNYGYTF	TGCAGTGCCCCCGGGACAAACTATGGCTACACCTTC
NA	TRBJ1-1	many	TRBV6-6	CASSYGAGQNTEAFF	TGTGCCAGCAGTTACGGGGCAGGGCAGAACACTGAAGCTTTCTTT
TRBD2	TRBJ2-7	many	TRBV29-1	CSVEVSDWREGPPGEQYF	TGCAGCGTTGAAGTTTCCGATTGGCGGGAGGGCCCTCCCGGGGAGCAGTACTTC
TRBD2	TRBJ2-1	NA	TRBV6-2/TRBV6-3	CASSYGGGSLGNEQFF	TGTGCCAGCAGTTACGGAGGCGGGAGTCTAGGCAATGAGCAGTTCTTC